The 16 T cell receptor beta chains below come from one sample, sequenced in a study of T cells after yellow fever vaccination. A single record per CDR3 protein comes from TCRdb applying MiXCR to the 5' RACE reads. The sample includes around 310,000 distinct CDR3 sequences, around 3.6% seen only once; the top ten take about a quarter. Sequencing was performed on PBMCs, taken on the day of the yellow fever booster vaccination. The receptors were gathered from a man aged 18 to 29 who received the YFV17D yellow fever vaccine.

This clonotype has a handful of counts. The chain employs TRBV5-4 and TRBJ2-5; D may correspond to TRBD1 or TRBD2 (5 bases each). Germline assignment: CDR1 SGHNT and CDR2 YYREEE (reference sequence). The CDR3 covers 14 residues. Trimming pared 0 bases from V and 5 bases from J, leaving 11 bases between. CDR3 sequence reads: CASSLGQGRETQYF. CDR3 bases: TGTGCCAGCAGCTTGGGCCAGGGACGGGAGACCCAGTACTTC. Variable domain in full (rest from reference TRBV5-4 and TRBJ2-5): ETGVTQSPTHLIKTRGQQVTLRCSSQSGHNTVSWYQQALGQGPQFIFQYYREEENGRGNFPPRFSGLQFPNYSSELNVNALELDDSALYLCASSLGQGRETQYFGPGTRLLVL.

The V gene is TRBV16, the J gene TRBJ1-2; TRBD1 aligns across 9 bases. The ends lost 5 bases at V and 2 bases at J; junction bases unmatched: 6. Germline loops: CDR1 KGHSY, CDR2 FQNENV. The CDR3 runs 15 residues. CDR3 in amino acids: CASSDRQGGNYGYTF. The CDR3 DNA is TGTGCCAGCAGCGACCGACAGGGGGGAAACTATGGCTACACCTTC.

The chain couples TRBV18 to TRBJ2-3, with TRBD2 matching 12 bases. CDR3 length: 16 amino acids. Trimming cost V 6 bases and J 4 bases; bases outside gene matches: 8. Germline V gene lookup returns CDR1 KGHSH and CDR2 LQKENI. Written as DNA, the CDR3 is TGTGCCAGCTCTCGTTGGACTAGCGGGGAAGCAGATACGCAGTATTTT. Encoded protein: CASSRWTSGEADTQYF.

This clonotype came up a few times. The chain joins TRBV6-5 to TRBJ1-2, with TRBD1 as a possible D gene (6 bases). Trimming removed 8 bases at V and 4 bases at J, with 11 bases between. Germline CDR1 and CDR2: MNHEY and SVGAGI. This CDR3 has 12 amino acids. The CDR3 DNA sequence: TGTGCCAGCCAAGGACAGTTCTATGGCTACACCTTC. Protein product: CASQGQFYGYTF.

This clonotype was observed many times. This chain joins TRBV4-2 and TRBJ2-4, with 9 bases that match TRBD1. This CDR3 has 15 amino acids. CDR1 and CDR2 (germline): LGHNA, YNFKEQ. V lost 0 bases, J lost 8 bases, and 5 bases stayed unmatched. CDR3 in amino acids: CASSQEQGAVDIQYF. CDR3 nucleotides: TGTGCCAGCAGCCAAGAACAGGGGGCGGTGGACATTCAGTACTTC.

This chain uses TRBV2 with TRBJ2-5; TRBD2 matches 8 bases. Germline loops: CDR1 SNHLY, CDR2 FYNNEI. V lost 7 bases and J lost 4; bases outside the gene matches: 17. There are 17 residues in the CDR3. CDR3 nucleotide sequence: TGTGCCAGCATCGCCTCGGGTTCGGGGGGGCTTCCAGAGACCCAGTACTTC. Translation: CASIASGSGGLPETQYF.

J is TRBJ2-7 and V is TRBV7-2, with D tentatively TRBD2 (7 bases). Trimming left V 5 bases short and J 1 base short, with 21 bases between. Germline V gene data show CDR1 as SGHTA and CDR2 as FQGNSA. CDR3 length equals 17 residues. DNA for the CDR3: TGTGCCAGCAGCCCTTCGCGGGGGCTGGAGGGATCCTACGAGCAGTACTTC. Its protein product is CASSPSRGLEGSYEQYF.

CDR3 in amino acids: CASSLDPPRPNYEQYV. In DNA, the CDR3 is TGTGCCAGCAGCTTGGATCCTCCGAGACCGAACTACGAGCAGTACGTC. The V call is TRBV5-8, the J call TRBJ2-7; no definite D call. The V and J ends lost 0 bases and 3 bases respectively, with 16 bases between them. This CDR3 region has 16 residues. CDR1 and CDR2 from the germline V gene are SGHTS and YDEGEE.

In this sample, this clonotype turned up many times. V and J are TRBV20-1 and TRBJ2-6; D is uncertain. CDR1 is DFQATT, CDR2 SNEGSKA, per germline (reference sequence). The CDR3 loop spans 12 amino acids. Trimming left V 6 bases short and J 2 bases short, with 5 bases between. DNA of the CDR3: TGCAGTGCCCCCCCTGGGGCCAACGTCCTGACTTTC. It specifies CSAPPGANVLTF.

CDR3 sequence (DNA): TGTGCCAGCAGTTTAGCCGGGACTCCCCATGAGCAGTTCTTC. It specifies CASSLAGTPHEQFF. The chain couples TRBV12-3 or TRBV12-4 to TRBJ2-1; TRBD2 is a possible D gene (6 bases). Between the trimmed V and J ends, which lost 0 bases and 8 bases, there was a span of 11 bases. This CDR3 spans 14 amino acids.

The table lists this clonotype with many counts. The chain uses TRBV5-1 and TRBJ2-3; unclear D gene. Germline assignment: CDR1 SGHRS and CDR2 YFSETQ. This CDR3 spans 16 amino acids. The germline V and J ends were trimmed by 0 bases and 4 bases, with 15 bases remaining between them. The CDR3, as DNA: TGCGCCAGCAGCTTGGCCGCTGGGTTCTGGTCAGATACGCAGTATTTT. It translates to CASSLAAGFWSDTQYF.

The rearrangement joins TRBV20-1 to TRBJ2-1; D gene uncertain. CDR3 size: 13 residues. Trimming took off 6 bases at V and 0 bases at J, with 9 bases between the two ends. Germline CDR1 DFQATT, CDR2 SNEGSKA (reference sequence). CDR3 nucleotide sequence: TGCAGTGCGCGAGCGTACTCCTACAATGAGCAGTTCTTC. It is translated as CSARAYSYNEQFF.

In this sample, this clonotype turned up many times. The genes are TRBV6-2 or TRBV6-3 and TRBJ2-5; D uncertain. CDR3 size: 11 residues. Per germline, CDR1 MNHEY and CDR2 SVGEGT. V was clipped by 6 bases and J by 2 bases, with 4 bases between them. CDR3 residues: CASREQETQYF. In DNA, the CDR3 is TGTGCCAGCAGGGAACAAGAGACCCAGTACTTC.

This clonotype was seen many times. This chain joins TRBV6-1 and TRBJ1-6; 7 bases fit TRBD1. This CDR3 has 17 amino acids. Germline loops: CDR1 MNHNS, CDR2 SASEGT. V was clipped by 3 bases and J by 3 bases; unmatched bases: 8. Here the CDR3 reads CASSDLRTGDYNSPLHF. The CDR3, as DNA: TGTGCCAGCAGTGACCTGAGGACAGGAGACTATAATTCACCCCTCCACTTT.

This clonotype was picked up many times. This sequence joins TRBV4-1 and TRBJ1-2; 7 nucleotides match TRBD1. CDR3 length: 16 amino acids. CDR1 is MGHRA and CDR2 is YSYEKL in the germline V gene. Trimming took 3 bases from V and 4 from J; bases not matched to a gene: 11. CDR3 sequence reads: CASSHHRQGRSYGYTF. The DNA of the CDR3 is TGCGCCAGCAGCCACCATAGACAGGGCCGGAGCTATGGCTACACCTTC.

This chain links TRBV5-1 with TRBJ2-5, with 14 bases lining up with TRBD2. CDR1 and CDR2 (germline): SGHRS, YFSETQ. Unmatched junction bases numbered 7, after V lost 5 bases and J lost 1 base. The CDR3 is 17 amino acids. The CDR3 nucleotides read TGCGCCAGCAGACCCGGACTAGCGGGGGGACTCCAAGAGACCCAGTACTTC. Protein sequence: CASRPGLAGGLQETQYF.